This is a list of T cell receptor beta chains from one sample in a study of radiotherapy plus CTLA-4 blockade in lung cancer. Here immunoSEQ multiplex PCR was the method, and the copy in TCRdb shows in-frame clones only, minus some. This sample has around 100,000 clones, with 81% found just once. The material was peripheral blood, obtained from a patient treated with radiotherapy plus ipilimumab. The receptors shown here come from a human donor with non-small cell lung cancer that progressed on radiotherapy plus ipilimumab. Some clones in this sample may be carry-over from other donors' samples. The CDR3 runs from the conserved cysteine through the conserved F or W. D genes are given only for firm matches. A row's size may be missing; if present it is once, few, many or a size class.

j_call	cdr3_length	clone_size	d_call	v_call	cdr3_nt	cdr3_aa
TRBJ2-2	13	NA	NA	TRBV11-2	TGTGCCAGCAGCCAGGACAGTACCGGGGAGCTGTTTTTT	CASSQDSTGELFF
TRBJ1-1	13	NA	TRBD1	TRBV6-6	TGTGCCAGCATGGGACAGCCTTACACTGAAGCTTTCTTT	CASMGQPYTEAFF
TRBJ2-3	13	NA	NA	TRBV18	TGTGCCAGCTCACCAGGGGGCTCGGATACGCAGTATTTT	CASSPGGSDTQYF
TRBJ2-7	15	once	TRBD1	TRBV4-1	TGCGCCAGCAGCCCTGGGACAGGGGGCCCCTACGAGCAGTACTTC	CASSPGTGGPYEQYF
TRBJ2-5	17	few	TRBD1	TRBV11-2	TGTGCCAGCAGCTCCCTCCGAGAGACAGGGTCCGTAGAGACCCAGTACTTC	CASSSLRETGSVETQYF
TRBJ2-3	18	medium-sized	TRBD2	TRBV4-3	TGCGCCAGCAGCCAGGGAGGCGGGGGGGCCTCGGGCACAGATACGCAGTATTTT	CASSQGGGGASGTDTQYF
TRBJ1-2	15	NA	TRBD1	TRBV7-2	TGTGCCAGCAGCCGGAACAGGGGGGTGGAGGATGGCTACACCTTC	CASSRNRGVEDGYTF
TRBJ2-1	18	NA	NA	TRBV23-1	TGCGCCAGCAGTCAATCGATGAGACCAAGCACCGGTTGCAATGAGCAGTTCTTC	CASSQSMRPSTGCNEQFF
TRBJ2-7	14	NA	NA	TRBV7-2	TGTGCCAGCAGCTTAGTATACCCCGGGAGCGAGCAGTACTTC	CASSLVYPGSEQYF
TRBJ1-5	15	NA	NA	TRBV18	TGTGCCAGCTCGCTTGGGAGATATAGCAATCAGCCCCAGCATTTT	CASSLGRYSNQPQHF
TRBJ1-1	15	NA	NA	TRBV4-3	TGCGCCAGCTCCCCCTCAGACGCATTGAACACTGAAGCTTTCTTT	CASSPSDALNTEAFF
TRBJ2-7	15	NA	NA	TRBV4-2	TGTGCCAGCAGCCAAGTTATGGGGGGTACCTACGAGCAGTACTTC	CASSQVMGGTYEQYF
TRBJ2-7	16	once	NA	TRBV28	TGTGCCAGTAGCTGGTTAGGACGGATGAGCTCCTACGAGCAGTACTTC	CASSWLGRMSSYEQYF
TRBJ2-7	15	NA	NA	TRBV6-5	TGTGCCAGTAGTTACTTGAAGACAGGTACCTACGAGCAGTACTTC	CASSYLKTGTYEQYF
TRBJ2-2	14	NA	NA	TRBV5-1	TGCGCCAGCAGCTTGGAAGAGAACACCGGGGAGCTGTTTTTT	CASSLEENTGELFF
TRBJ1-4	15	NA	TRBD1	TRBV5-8	TGTGCCAGCAGCGAGCCGAGGACAGGGAATGAAAAACTGTTTTTT	CASSEPRTGNEKLFF
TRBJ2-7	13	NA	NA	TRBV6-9	TGTGCCAGCAGGGGATGGAACTTCTACGAGCAGTACTTC	CASRGWNFYEQYF
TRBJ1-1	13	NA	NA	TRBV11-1	TGTGCCAGCAGCTTACCCCTCGGCACTGAAGCTTTCTTT	CASSLPLGTEAFF
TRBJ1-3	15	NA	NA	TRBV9	TGTGCCAGCAGCGTAGGGGCGGGGTATGGAAACACCATATATTTT	CASSVGAGYGNTIYF
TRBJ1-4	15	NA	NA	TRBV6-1	TGTGCCAGCAGTGATTGGGGGCTGGGTAATGAAAAACTGTTTTTT	CASSDWGLGNEKLFF
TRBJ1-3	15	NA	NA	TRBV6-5	TGTGCCAGCAGTTACCTCTCGACGGGGGGAAACACCATATATTTT	CASSYLSTGGNTIYF
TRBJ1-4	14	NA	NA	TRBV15	TGTGCCACCAGCGTTAATGAGGGAGCAGAAAAACTGTTTTTT	CATSVNEGAEKLFF
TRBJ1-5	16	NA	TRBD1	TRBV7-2	TGTGCCAGCAGCTTAACCGGGACAGGGGGCCGCCAGCCCCAGCATTTT	CASSLTGTGGRQPQHF
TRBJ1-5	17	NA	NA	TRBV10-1	TGCGCCAGCAGTGGGGTATTACGGGGCAGTAGCAATCAGCCCCAGCATTTT	CASSGVLRGSSNQPQHF
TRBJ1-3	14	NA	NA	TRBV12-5	TGTGCTAGTGGTTTGGACAGGGTCGGAAACACCATATATTTT	CASGLDRVGNTIYF
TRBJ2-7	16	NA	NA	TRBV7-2	TGTGCCAGCAGCTTATTAGACTCTAGGGGCCGGGGCGAGCAGTACTTC	CASSLLDSRGRGEQYF
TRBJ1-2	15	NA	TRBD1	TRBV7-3	TGTGCCAGCAGCCCTGACAGGGGGCAGGACTATGGCTACACCTTC	CASSPDRGQDYGYTF
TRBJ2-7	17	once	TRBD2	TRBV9	TGTGCCAGCAGCGTAGCTTCAGGGACTAGCGGCCCCTACGAGCAGTACTTC	CASSVASGTSGPYEQYF
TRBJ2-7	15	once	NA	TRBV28	TGTGCCAGCAGTTTATACTCCCTGGGAACCTACGAGCAGTACTTC	CASSLYSLGTYEQYF
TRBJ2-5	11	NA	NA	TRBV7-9	TGTGCCAGCAGCGCCCAAGAGACCCAGTACTTC	CASSAQETQYF
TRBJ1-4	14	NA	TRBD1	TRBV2	TGTGCCAGCAGCGCCAGGACAGGGGATGAAAAACTGTTTTTT	CASSARTGDEKLFF
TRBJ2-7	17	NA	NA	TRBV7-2	TGTGCCAGCAGCTTAGCGACGGGGTGGGAGGGGGCCTACGAGCAGTACTTC	CASSLATGWEGAYEQYF
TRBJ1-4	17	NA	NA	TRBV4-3	TGCGCCAGCAGCCGTTTTCCTAGCCGACAGTTTAATGAAAAACTGTTTTTT	CASSRFPSRQFNEKLFF
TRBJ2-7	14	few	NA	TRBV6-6	TGTGCCAGCAGTCCGGCTATTGACTACTACGAGCAGTACTTC	CASSPAIDYYEQYF
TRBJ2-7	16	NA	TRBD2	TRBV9	TGTGCCAGCAGCGTGGGACTAGCGGGGGGGCGTAGCGAGCAGTACTTC	CASSVGLAGGRSEQYF
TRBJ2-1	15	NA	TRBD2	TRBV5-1	TGCGCCAGCAGCTTGGAACTAGCGGGGGAGACTGAGCAGTTCTTC	CASSLELAGETEQFF
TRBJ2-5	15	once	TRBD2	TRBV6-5	TGTGCCAGCAGTAGAGCGGGGGGGCCTTTGGAGACCCAGTACTTC	CASSRAGGPLETQYF
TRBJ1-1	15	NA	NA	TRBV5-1	TGCGCCAGCAGCTTGCAACAGGCGGGGAGCACTGAAGCTTTCTTT	CASSLQQAGSTEAFF
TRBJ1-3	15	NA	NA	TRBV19	TGTGCCAGTAGTAAGGGACCACCCGCGGTAAACACCATATATTTT	CASSKGPPAVNTIYF
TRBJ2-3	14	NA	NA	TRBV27	TGTGCCAGCAGTTTCATTAGCGCGGCAGATACGCAGTATTTT	CASSFISAADTQYF
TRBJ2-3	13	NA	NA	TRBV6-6	TGTGCCAGCAGGGATCCGGCTACTGGGGGACAGTATTTT	CASRDPATGGQYF
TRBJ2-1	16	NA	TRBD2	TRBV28	TGTGCCAGCAGTTCCCGGACTAGCGGAGTTTTCAATGAGCAGTTCTTC	CASSSRTSGVFNEQFF
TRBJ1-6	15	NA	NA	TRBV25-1	TGTGCCAGCAGTTGGACGGGCCCCCATAATTCACCCCTCCACTTT	CASSWTGPHNSPLHF
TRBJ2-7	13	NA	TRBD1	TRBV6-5	TGTGCCAGCAGTCGACAGGGGGTGTACGAGCAGTACTTC	CASSRQGVYEQYF